Described below is a single T cell receptor (beta chain) sequence and its context. This clone has a handful of counts. The target of this receptor is not known. Within one base of it there is no much larger clone, and no base qualities were kept. At the DNA level, this CDR3 is encoded by other sequences in the same sample as well. These data originate in a study of beta chain features in type 1 diabetes (dated by TCRdb to between 2018 and 2020). Describing the broader study: No differences in mean age, gender distribution, total cell number or subset yield were found between patients and healthy donors. A total of 90 million to 140 million sorted cells were examined across all samples, and RNA yield correlated strongly with the number of cells per subset. The study compared TCRB repertoires of sorted circulating CD4+ T cell subsets between recently diagnosed type 1 diabetes patients and matched healthy donors. Whereas all 28 donors provided naive and central memory subsets, regulatory and stem cell-like memory subsets were isolated from just 8 patients and roughly eight healthy donors. Summary of the overall study and its limitations: The naive, central memory and regulatory TCRB repertoires appeared to resemble one another more closely among patients than among healthy donors. Only small numbers of individuals were included in the HLA sub-analyses, which left unresolved whether HLA type had any influence on TCRB rearrangement. Because cDNA rather than genomic DNA was sequenced, highly expressing activated cells could have been over-represented, although no difference in activation and CD3 levels was found between groups. Shorter templates might have been favored by PCR, but patient and control samples were amplified and corrected together, so both groups would have been affected equally by any skew. In all four CD4+ subsets, TCRB CDR3 length was moderately but significantly shorter in type 1 diabetes patients. Patients with type 1 diabetes made fewer insertions and deleted more nucleotides at VDJ recombination sites, implying thymic rearrangement abnormalities.

V is trimmed back by 4 bases and J by 1 base, and the junction contains 3 bases that no gene match accounts for. CDR1 is given as MDHEN and CDR2 as SYDVKM, both from the germline V gene. There are 15 amino acids in the CDR3, from cysteine to phenylalanine inclusive. Only CDR3 DNA remains: 45 bases, in frame from the first base. Each donor gave one peripheral blood draw, about 110 mL on average, collected into heparinised tubes. A BD FACSAria II was used to sort naive, central memory, regulatory and stem cell-like memory CD4+ T cells with a panel that included CD45RO, CCR7, CD25, CD127, CD95 and CD27. Purity was above 95% for every sorted population. PBMCs were isolated immediately by Lymphoprep density gradient centrifugation and stained directly without culture. Samples were stained and sorted in pairs, with one healthy donor and one patient per experiment, so that batch effects were minimized. The entire isolated RNA was reverse transcribed using the High Capacity cDNA Reverse Transcription Kit, and thus expressed TCRB transcripts were sequenced. Deep immunoSEQ sequencing was performed on naive, central memory and regulatory T cell samples, with an average of approximately 3.9 million total reads per sample. Sorted cells were lysed in RLT buffer and RNA was extracted with DNase-treated RNeasy Micro or Mini kits, depending on cell number. To prevent cross-contamination, every cell subset was processed on its own, while patient and healthy donor samples were processed together. TCRB sequences were amplified from cDNA with the immunoSEQ multiplex PCR, producing 87-bp fragments spanning the CDR3 region. Sequencing of the amplicons was performed on the Illumina HiSeq platform. Processing in the source paper ran as follows. Synthetic template baselines were used to correct PCR bias computationally, reads within Hamming distance 2 were collapsed, and singletons that could not be merged were discarded. Reads were aligned against IMGT so that V, D and J genes, CDR3 length and insertions or deletions at six rearrangement sites could be assigned. Within each subset, clonotype counts were normalized to sorted cell number, and only after that were true diversity and Gini coefficients computed with the tcR R package. The overlap coefficient, calculated on TCRB nucleotide sequences, was used to quantify repertoire sharing. TCRdb stores this immuneACCESS table with in-frame sequences only. Part of the clones is absent; in the studies checked, under half of the shortfall reflects unresolved V genes, and no reason is known for the rest. V and J calls and clone size come straight from that table; D and trimming were deduced from the DNA. The table for this sample lists 200,000 to 250,000 clones; 25% to 35% of them were counted only once. Jointly, the top ten make up around 4% of the sample.

This TCR derives from a man in his thirties or forties in good health. The sample taken for sequencing was central memory CD4+ T cells from blood. The chain couples TRBV28 to TRBJ1-1, and TRBD1 matches 10 of the central bases. The CDR3 amino acid sequence is: CASSSGTGENTEAFF. The DNA reads TGTGCCAGCAGTTCCGGGACAGGGGAGAACACTGAAGCTTTCTTT.